This paragraph covers one T cell receptor beta chain sequence. The antigen is not known. Given a much more abundant clone one base away, this may be a read error. The template was RNA from unsorted bulk tissue. The library came from three nested PCR rounds adapted from ARM-PCR protocols. TCRdb used MiXCR to reprocess the multiplex PCR reads, holding one entry per CDR3 protein. This table has about 93,000 distinct CDR3 sequences, around 64% appearing once. The data belong to a study of tumor and adjacent non-tumor tissue in lung cancer. Study at large: The cohort had around twelve adenocarcinoma, a couple of squamous cell and 1 small cell patients.

The CDR3 is 15 residues long. Germline loops: CDR1 SGHKS, CDR2 YYEKEE (reference sequence). V was cut by 1 base and J by 6 bases, with 13 bases left in between. General observations from the study: Tumor tissue had significantly higher TCR diversity than normal lung.

The sequenced sample consisted of lung tumor tissue. V usage is TRBV5-5 and J usage is TRBJ2-2, with a possible D match to TRBD1 (6 bases). This clonotype was obtained from a man in his sixties with non-small cell lung cancer. CDR3 sequence reads: CASSLSQGIAGELFF. In DNA form, the CDR3 reads TGTGCCAGCAGCTTGAGTCAGGGGATTGCCGGGGAGCTGTTTTTT.